This T cell receptor (beta chain) is drawn from a study of neoadjuvant anti-PD-1 for oral cavity cancer. The V end lost 3 bases, the J end lost 4 bases, and 10 bases lay between the germline ends. Germline CDR1 and CDR2: SEHNR and FQNEAQ (reference sequence). This CDR3 is 13 amino acids long. Blood libraries mostly used around 500 ng genomic DNA, six replicates each. Clones were sequenced by immunoSEQ multiplex PCR, and TCRdb holds only the in-frame ones, with some missing. The sample consists of about 15,000 clones, roughly 70% of them appearing once. This specimen was PBMCs, taken before nivolumab (anti-PD-1) treatment. The gene calls are TRBV7-9 and TRBJ2-7, with unresolved D. This sequence originates from a person aged 35-79 years with oral cavity squamous cell carcinoma. In DNA, the CDR3 is TGTGCCAGCAGCTTGGCTGACGTTTACGAGCAGTACTTC. Protein: CASSLADVYEQYF.